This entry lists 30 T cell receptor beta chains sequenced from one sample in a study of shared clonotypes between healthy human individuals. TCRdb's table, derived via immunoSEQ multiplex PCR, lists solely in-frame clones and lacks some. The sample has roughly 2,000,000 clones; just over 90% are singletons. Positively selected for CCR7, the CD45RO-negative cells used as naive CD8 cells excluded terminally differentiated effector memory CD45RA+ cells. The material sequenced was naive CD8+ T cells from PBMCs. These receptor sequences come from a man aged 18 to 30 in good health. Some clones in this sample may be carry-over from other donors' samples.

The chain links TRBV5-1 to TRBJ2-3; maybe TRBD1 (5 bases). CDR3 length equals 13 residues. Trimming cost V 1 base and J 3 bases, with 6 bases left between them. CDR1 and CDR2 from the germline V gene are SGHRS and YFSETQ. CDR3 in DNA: TGCGCCAGCAGCTTGACAGGAACAGATACGCAGTATTTT. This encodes CASSLTGTDTQYF.

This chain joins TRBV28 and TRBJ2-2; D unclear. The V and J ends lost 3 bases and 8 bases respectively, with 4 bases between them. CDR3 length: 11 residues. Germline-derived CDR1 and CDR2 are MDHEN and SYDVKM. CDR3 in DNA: TGTGCCAGCAGTTTCCGGGGGGAGCTGTTTTTT. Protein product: CASSFRGELFF.

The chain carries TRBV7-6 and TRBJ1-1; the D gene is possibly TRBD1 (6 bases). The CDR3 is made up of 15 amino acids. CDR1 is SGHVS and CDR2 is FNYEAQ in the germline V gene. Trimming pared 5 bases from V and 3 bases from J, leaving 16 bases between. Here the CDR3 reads CASSPGAGGDTEAFF. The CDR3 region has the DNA TGTGCCAGCAGCCCGGGGGCAGGAGGGGACACTGAAGCTTTCTTT.

In nucleotides, the CDR3 is TGTGCCAGCAGCACCACCTCCAGGGGCCGGTATGAAAAACTGTTTTTT. Translating gives CASSTTSRGRYEKLFF. V usage is TRBV9 and J usage is TRBJ1-4; possible D gene TRBD1, 6 bases. Germline CDR1 and CDR2: SGDLS and YYNGEE. CDR3 size: 16 residues. The ends were cut back, 4 bases at V and 6 bases at J, with 19 bases in the middle.

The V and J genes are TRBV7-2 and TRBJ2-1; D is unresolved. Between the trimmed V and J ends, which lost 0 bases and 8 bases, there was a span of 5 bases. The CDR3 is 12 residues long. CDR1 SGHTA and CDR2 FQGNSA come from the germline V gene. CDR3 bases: TGTGCCAGCAGCTTAGCTTACTATGAGCAGTTCTTC. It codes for CASSLAYYEQFF.

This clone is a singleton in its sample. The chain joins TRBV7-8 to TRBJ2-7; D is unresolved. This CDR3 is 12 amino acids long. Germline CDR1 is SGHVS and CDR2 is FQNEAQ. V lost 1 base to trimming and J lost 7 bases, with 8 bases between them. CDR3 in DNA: TGTGCCAGCAGCTTAGAGACTCTTGAGCAGTACTTC. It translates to CASSLETLEQYF.

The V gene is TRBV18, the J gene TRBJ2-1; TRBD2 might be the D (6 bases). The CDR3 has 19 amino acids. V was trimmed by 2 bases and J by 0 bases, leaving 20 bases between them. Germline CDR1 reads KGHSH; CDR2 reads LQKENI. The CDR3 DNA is TGTGCCAGCTCACCAACAGTCGGGGGAGGAATAAACTCCTACAATGAGCAGTTCTTC. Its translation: CASSPTVGGGINSYNEQFF. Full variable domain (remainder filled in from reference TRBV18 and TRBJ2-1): NAGVMQNPRHLVRRRGQEARLRCSPMKGHSHVYWYRQLPEEGLKFMVYLQKENIIDESGMPKERFSAEFPKEGPSILRIQQVVRGDSAAYFCASSPTVGGGINSYNEQFFGPGTRLTVL.

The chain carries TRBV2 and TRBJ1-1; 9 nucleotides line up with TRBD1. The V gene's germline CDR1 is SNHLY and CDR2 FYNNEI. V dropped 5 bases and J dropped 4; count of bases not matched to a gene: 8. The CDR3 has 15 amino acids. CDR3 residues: CASSNYRGLSTEAFF. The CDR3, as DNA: TGTGCCAGCAGTAACTACAGGGGGCTGAGCACTGAAGCTTTCTTT.

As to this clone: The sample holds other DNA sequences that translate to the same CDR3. CDR3: CASSLVLGTEAFF. CDR3 nucleotide sequence: TGTGCCAGCAGTTTAGTCCTGGGGACTGAAGCTTTCTTT. The chain joins TRBV27 to TRBJ1-1, with no clear D. V was shortened by 2 bases and J by 5 bases, with 9 bases between the two germline ends. Germline loops: CDR1 MNHEY, CDR2 SMNVEV (reference sequence). The CDR3 has 13 amino acids.

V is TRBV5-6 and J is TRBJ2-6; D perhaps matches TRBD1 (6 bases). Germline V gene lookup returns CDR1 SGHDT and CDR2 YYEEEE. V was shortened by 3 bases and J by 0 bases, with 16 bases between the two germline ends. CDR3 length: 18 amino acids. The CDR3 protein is CASSSAGTSVSGANVLTF. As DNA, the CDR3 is TGTGCCAGCAGCTCCGCCGGGACATCCGTCTCTGGGGCCAACGTCCTGACTTTC. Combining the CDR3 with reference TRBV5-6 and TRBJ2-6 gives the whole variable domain DAGVTQSPTHLIKTRGQQVTLRCSPKSGHDTVSWYQQALGQGPQFIFQYYEEEERQRGNFPDRFSGHQFPNYSSELNVNALLLGDSALYLCASSSAGTSVSGANVLTFGAGSRLTVL.

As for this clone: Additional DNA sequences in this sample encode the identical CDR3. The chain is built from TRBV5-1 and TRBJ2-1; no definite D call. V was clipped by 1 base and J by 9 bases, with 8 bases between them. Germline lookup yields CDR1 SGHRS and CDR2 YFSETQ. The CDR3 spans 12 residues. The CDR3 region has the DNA TGCGCCAGCAGCTTGTTGGGTGCTGAGCAGTTCTTC. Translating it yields CASSLLGAEQFF. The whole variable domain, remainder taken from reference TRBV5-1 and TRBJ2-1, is KAGVTQTPRYLIKTRGQQVTLSCSPISGHRSVSWYQQTPGQGLQFLFEYFSETQRNKGNFPGRFSGRQFSNSRSEMNVSTLELGDSALYLCASSLLGAEQFFGPGTRLTVL.

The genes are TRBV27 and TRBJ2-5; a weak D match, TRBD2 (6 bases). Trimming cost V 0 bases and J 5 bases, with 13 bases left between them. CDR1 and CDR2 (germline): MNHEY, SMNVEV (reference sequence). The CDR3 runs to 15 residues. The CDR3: CASSLSGGPLETQYF. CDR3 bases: TGTGCCAGCAGTTTATCGGGGGGTCCGTTGGAGACCCAGTACTTC.

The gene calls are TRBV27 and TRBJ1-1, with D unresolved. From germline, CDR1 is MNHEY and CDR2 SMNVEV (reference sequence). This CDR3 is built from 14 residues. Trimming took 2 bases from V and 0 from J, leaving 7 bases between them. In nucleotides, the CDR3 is TGTGCCAGCAGTTTAGTTTTCATGAACACTGAAGCTTTCTTT. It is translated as CASSLVFMNTEAFF.

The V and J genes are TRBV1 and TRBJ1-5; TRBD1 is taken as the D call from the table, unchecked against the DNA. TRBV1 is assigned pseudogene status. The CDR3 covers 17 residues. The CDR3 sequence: CTSSQAYLDRHNQPQHF. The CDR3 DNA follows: TGCACCAGCAGCCAAGCTTATCTGGACAGACACAATCAGCCCCAGCATTTT.

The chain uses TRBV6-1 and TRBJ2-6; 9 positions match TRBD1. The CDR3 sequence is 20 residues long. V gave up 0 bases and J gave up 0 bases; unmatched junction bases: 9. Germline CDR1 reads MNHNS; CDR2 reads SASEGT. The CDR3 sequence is CASSEATGTGIFSGANVLTF. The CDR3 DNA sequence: TGTGCCAGCAGTGAAGCAACGGGGACAGGGATTTTCTCTGGGGCCAACGTCCTGACTTTC.

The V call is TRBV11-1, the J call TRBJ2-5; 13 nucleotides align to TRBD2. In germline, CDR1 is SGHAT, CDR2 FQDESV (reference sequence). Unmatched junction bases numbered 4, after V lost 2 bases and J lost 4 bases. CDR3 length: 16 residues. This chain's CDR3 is CASSLLLAGGGETQYF. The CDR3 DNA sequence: TGTGCCAGCAGCTTATTACTAGCGGGAGGGGGAGAGACCCAGTACTTC.

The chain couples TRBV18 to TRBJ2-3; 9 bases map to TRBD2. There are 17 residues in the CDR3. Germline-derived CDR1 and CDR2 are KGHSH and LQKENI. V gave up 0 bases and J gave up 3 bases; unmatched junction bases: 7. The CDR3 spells CASSPPSLAGTTDTQYF. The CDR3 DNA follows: TGTGCCAGCTCACCACCGAGCCTAGCGGGAACGACAGATACGCAGTATTTT.

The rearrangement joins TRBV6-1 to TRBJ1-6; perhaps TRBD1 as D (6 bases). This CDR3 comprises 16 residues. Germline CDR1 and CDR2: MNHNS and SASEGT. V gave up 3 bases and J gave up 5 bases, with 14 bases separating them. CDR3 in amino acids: CASSEGEGGNNSPLHF. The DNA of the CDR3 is TGTGCCAGCAGTGAGGGGGAGGGGGGGAATAATTCACCCCTCCACTTT.

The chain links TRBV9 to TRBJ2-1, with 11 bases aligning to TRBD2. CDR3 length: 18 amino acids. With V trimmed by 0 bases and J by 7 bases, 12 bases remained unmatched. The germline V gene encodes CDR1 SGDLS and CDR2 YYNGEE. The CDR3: CASSVASIAGGPGNEQFF. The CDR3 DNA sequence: TGTGCCAGCAGCGTAGCCTCAATAGCGGGAGGGCCCGGGAATGAGCAGTTCTTC.

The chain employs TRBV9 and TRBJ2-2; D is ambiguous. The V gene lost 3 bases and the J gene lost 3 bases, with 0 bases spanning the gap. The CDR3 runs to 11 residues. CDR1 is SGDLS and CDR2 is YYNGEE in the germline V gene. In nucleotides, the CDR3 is TGTGCCAGCAGCGACACCGGGGAGCTGTTTTTT. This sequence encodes CASSDTGELFF. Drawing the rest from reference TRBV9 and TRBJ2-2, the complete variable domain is DSGVTQTPKHLITATGQRVTLRCSPRSGDLSVYWYQQSLDQGLQFLIQYYNGEERAKGNILERFSAQQFPDLHSELNLSSLELGDSALYFCASSDTGELFFGEGSRLTVL.

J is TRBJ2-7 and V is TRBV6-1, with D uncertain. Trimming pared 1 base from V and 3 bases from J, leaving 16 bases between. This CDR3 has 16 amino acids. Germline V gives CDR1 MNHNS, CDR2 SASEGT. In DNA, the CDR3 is TGTGCCAGCAGTGAAGGCCCCGGGCTCGTGGGCTACGAGCAGTACTTC. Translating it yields CASSEGPGLVGYEQYF.

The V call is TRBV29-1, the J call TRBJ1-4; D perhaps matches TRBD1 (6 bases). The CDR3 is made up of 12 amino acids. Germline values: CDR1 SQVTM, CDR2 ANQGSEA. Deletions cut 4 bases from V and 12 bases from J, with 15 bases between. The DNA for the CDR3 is TGCAGCGTTGCCTTGGGGGCTGACGAACTGTTTTTT. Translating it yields CSVALGADELFF.

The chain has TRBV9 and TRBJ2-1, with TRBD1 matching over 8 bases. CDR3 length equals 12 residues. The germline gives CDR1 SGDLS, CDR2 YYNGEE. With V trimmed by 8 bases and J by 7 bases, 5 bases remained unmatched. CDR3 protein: CASGQGANEQFF. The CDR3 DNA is TGTGCCAGTGGGCAGGGGGCGAATGAGCAGTTCTTC.

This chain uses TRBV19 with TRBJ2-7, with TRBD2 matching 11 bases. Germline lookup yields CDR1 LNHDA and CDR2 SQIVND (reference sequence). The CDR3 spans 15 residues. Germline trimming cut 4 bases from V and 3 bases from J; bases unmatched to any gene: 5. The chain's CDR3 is CASSTRLAGNYEQYF. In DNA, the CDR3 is TGTGCCAGTAGTACGCGACTAGCGGGAAACTACGAGCAGTACTTC.

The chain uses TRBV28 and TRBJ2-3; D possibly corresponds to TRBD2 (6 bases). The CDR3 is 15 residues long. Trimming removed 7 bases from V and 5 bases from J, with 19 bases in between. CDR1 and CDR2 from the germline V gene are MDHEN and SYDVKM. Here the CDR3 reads CASTPLANLGDTQYF. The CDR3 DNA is TGTGCCAGCACGCCTCTAGCGAATCTCGGAGATACGCAGTATTTT.

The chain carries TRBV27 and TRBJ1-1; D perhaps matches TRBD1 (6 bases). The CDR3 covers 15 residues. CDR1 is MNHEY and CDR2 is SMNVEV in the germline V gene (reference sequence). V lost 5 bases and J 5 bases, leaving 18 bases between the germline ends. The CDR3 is CASSPIPGHGTEAFF. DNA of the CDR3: TGTGCCAGCAGTCCAATTCCGGGACACGGAACTGAAGCTTTCTTT.

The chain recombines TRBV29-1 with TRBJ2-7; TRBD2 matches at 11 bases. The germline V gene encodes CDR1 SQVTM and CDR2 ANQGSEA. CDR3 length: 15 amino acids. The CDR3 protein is CSTLGGTSGTYEQYF. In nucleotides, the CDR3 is TGCAGTACCCTAGGTGGGACTAGCGGAACCTACGAGCAGTACTTC.

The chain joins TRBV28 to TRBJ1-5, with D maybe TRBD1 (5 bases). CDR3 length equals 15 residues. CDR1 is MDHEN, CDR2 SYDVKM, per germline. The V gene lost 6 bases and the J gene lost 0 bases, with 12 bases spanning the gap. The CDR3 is CASRRDFYSNQPQHF. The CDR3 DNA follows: TGTGCCAGCAGGCGGGACTTTTATAGCAATCAGCCCCAGCATTTT.

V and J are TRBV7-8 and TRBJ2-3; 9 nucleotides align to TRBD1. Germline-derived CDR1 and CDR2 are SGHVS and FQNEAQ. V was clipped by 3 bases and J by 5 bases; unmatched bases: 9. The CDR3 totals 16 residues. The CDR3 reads CASSFRRTGDEDTQYF. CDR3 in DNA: TGTGCCAGCAGCTTTAGGCGGACAGGGGACGAAGATACGCAGTATTTT.

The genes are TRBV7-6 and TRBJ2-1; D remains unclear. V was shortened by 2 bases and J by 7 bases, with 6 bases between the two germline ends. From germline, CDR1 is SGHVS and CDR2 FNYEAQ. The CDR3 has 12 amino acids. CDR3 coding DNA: TGTGCCAGCAGCTTATTCGATAATGAGCAGTTCTTC. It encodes CASSLFDNEQFF.